This T cell receptor beta chain was found in a study of blood T cell repertoires in COVID-19 (TCRdb year 2020). Background on the whole study: Collaborator samples came from the United States, Italy and Spain and covered acute and convalescent phases of COVID-19. The prospective study material was composed of cDNA or gDNA derived from T cells, B-cell-depleted T cells, or PBMCs. The dataset comprised deeply sampled blood TCRbeta repertoires from subjects exposed to, actively infected with, or recovered from COVID-19. The repertoires were made available in a free public database intended to serve as a resource for research on the immune response to SARS-CoV-2. The samples were drawn from the first 160 participants of the ongoing ImmuneRACE study and from 950 to 1,500 subjects provided by 6 global collaborators. Sample metadata almost always included a de-identified subject ID, COVID-19 status, age in years and sex. Where available, HLA class I and class II types were obtained from metadata supplied by the sample provider rather than from assay-based typing. Results and caveats for the whole study, not just this receptor: Clinical and demographic metadata were provided uncurated, with the amount varying by source and participant.

V is cut by 8 bases and J by 6 bases, and the space between the germline ends is 4 bases. Measured from the cysteine to the phenylalanine, the CDR3 is 10 residues long. CDR3 DNA is the only sequence kept; it has 30 bases, read in frame from the first base. The immunoSEQ Assay, a bias-controlled multiplex PCR, was used to amplify TCRbeta CDR3 regions from genomic DNA. Per the original workflow: Within the assay, amplification of reference gene primers was used to estimate how many nucleated cells each sample contained. To quantify the absolute abundance of each unique TCRbeta CDR3 rearrangement, sequence reads were collapsed and filtered. Productive Simpson clonality was computed per sample as the square root of Simpson's diversity index over productive rearrangements. The immuneACCESS repertoire file appears here via TCRdb, limited to in-frame rearrangements. These files lack a portion of the clones; in checked studies, under half of the deficit traces to unresolved V genes, and the cause of the others is not known. That table supplies the V and J calls and clone size; D and trimming were determined from the DNA. This sample comprises tens of thousands of clones, around 90% of them detected only once. The ten largest clones take up around 6.6% of the sample.

This clone was observed a few times. What this receptor recognizes is not known. No much larger clone is present one base from it, and per-base qualities are unavailable. Whole blood was collected in K2EDTA tubes by collaborating institutions according to the institutions' own protocols. For TCRbeta analysis, collaborators shipped samples in one of three forms: frozen whole blood, isolated PBMCs, or DNA extracted from either of those sample types. The source of this sequence is a man between 70 and 80 years old with acute or convalescent COVID-19. The chain uses TRBV12-3 or TRBV12-4 and TRBJ2-2, with no confidently assigned D gene. The sample was peripheral blood. The bases are TGTGCCAGCGGCTCCGGGGAGCTGTTTTTT. This sequence encodes CASGSGELFF.